The 9 T cell receptor beta chains given below trace back to one sample, sequenced in a study of shared clonotypes between healthy human individuals. TCRdb's table, derived via immunoSEQ multiplex PCR, lists solely in-frame clones and lacks some. The sample lists some 2.3 million clones, 90% to 95% occurring once. The sequenced sample was naive CD4+ T cells from PBMCs. Subset denoted: CD45RA+ positively selected. The receptor source for this set is a man aged 18 to 35 in good health. Some clones in this sample may be carry-over from other donors' samples.

The rearrangement joins TRBV7-9 to TRBJ2-1; 10 bases fit TRBD2. The J segment lost 4 bases and the V segment lost 5 bases, leaving 17 bases of the junction unmatched. The CDR3 sequence is 19 residues long. The germline V gene has CDR1 SEHNR and CDR2 FQNEAQ (reference sequence). CDR3 nucleotide sequence: TGTGCCAGCAGCGCCAGTCCCGGGCTAGCGGGAGATTGGTACAATGAGCAGTTCTTC. This sequence encodes CASSASPGLAGDWYNEQFF.

This chain uses TRBV7-9 with TRBJ2-1; TRBD2 aligns across 9 bases. The trim removed 5 bases at V and 8 bases at J, leaving 13 bases unmatched. The CDR3 has 16 residues. Germline V gene lookup returns CDR1 SEHNR and CDR2 FQNEAQ (reference sequence). For the CDR3, the DNA is TGTGCCAGCAGCCCAAGCGGCGGGAGGGCCATCCATGAGCAGTTCTTC. Translated, it gives CASSPSGGRAIHEQFF. The variable domain in full, completed from reference TRBV7-9 and TRBJ2-1, reads DTGVSQNPRHKITKRGQNVTFRCDPISEHNRLYWYRQTLGQGPEFLTYFQNEAQLEKSRLLSDRFSAERPKGSFSTLEIQRTEQGDSAMYLCASSPSGGRAIHEQFFGPGTRLTVL.

The chain employs TRBV5-1 and TRBJ2-4; D possibly corresponds to TRBD2 (5 bases). Between the trimmed V and J ends, which lost 0 bases and 1 base, there was a span of 14 bases. CDR1 and CDR2 from the germline V gene are SGHRS and YFSETQ. The CDR3 consists of 17 residues. In DNA, the CDR3 is TGCGCCAGCAGCTTGGGGTTGGGAAGAGGGGCCAAAAACATTCAGTACTTC. It codes for CASSLGLGRGAKNIQYF. The full variable domain, completed using reference TRBV5-1 and TRBJ2-4, is KAGVTQTPRYLIKTRGQQVTLSCSPISGHRSVSWYQQTPGQGLQFLFEYFSETQRNKGNFPGRFSGRQFSNSRSEMNVSTLELGDSALYLCASSLGLGRGAKNIQYFGAGTRLSVL.

J is TRBJ1-1 and V is TRBV5-1, with a tentative D call TRBD1 (5 bases). Germline V gene data show CDR1 as SGHRS and CDR2 as YFSETQ. The CDR3 totals 13 residues. Trimming pared 8 bases from V and 3 bases from J, leaving 14 bases between. CDR3 nucleotide sequence: TGCGCCAGTAGGATAGGGGTCGACACTGAAGCTTTCTTT. It specifies CASRIGVDTEAFF.

The V call is TRBV5-4, the J call TRBJ2-2, with a tentative D call TRBD1 (7 bases). V lost 2 bases and J lost 5, with 16 bases in between. This CDR3 has 16 amino acids. Germline lookup yields CDR1 SGHNT and CDR2 YYREEE (reference sequence). The CDR3 here is CASSFPPGGGTGELFF. As DNA, the CDR3 is TGTGCCAGCAGCTTCCCGCCAGGGGGAGGTACCGGGGAGCTGTTTTTT.

This clone has more than one count but fewer than ten. Within the sample, other DNA sequences also encode this same CDR3. The chain links TRBV20-1 to TRBJ1-1, with D maybe TRBD1 (5 bases). CDR3 length: 11 residues. Trimming pared 0 bases from V and 8 bases from J, leaving 7 bases between. Germline V gene sequence: CDR1 DFQATT, CDR2 SNEGSKA (reference sequence). The DNA for the CDR3 is TGCAGTGCTAGAGAACGACAGGAAGCTTTCTTT. It is translated as CSARERQEAFF.

The V call is TRBV5-1, the J call TRBJ1-4, with no clear D. V was shortened by 0 bases and J by 8 bases, with 11 bases between the two germline ends. CDR1 is SGHRS and CDR2 is YFSETQ in the germline V gene. This CDR3 region has 14 residues. In nucleotides, the CDR3 is TGCGCCAGCAGCTTGGGTACTAGTGGGGAAAAACTGTTTTTT. Translated: CASSLGTSGEKLFF. The complete variable domain, with remaining parts taken from reference TRBV5-1 and TRBJ1-4, reads KAGVTQTPRYLIKTRGQQVTLSCSPISGHRSVSWYQQTPGQGLQFLFEYFSETQRNKGNFPGRFSGRQFSNSRSEMNVSTLELGDSALYLCASSLGTSGEKLFFGSGTQLSVL.

The chain couples TRBV4-1 to TRBJ1-4, with 7 bases lining up with TRBD1. Germline V gene sequence: CDR1 MGHRA, CDR2 YSYEKL. J was trimmed by 7 bases and V by 0 bases; bases with no gene match: 5. The CDR3 covers 15 residues. This CDR3 is CASSQDEGAGEKLFF. The CDR3 DNA sequence: TGCGCCAGCAGCCAAGATGAGGGGGCGGGTGAAAAACTGTTTTTT.

This chain joins TRBV27 and TRBJ2-1, with 11 bases fitting TRBD2. Germline trimming cut 10 bases from V and 4 bases from J; bases unmatched to any gene: 6. The CDR3 extends over 14 amino acids. The germline gives CDR1 MNHEY, CDR2 SMNVEV (reference sequence). The CDR3 is CATLAGGTYNEQFF. The CDR3 region has the DNA TGTGCCACCCTAGCGGGAGGCACTTACAATGAGCAGTTCTTC.